These T cell receptor beta chains were read from a single sample in a study of T-cell reconstitution after alpha-beta-depleted transplantation in children. TCRdb reprocessed the PCR reads with MiXCR, giving one entry per CDR3 protein. The table has approximately 590,000 distinct CDR3 sequences, roughly 10% seen once. The source material was PBMCs from the stem cell graft donor, sampled from the stem cell graft. The receptors here all came from a human donor who donated a stem cell graft to a child with acute myeloid leukemia. Each CDR3 is given with its conserved first and last residue. A D gene is named only where the DNA matches it firmly. The size of a clone is reported for some rows only, either as once, few or many, or as a class for expanded clones.

clone_size cdr3_length j_call d_call v_call cdr3_aa cdr3_nt
many 12 TRBJ2-7 TRBD2 TRBV12-3/TRBV12-4 CASSLKGLEWSF TGTGCCAGCAGTTTGAAGGGACTAGAATGGTCCTTC
NA 13 TRBJ2-1 NA TRBV29-1 CSVEAGLANEQFF TGCAGCGTTGAGGCGGGACTTGCCAATGAGCAGTTCTTC
few 15 TRBJ2-2 TRBD2 TRBV20-1 CSARVIAGASGELFF TGCAGTGCTAGGGTAATAGCGGGAGCATCCGGGGAGCTGTTTTTT
many 12 TRBJ1-5 NA TRBV20-1 CSPRTANQPQHF TGCAGTCCGCGGACAGCCAATCAGCCCCAGCATTTT
NA 13 TRBJ2-7 TRBD1 TRBV20-1 CSANNRGRNEQYF TGCAGTGCTAATAACAGGGGGCGGAACGAGCAGTACTTC
NA 15 TRBJ1-1 TRBD1 TRBV5-6 CASSFLGGVGSEAFF TGTGCCAGCAGCTTTCTAGGGGGCGTCGGTTCTGAAGCTTTCTTT
many 11 TRBJ2-3 NA TRBV7-9 CASLRTDTQYF TGTGCCAGCCTGAGGACAGATACGCAGTATTTT
NA 18 TRBJ2-1 TRBD2 TRBV11-2 CASSLGGLAGEVGNEQFF TGTGCCAGCAGCTTAGGAGGACTAGCGGGAGAGGTAGGCAATGAGCAGTTCTTC
NA 17 TRBJ2-2 TRBD2 TRBV6-2/TRBV6-3 CASSSLTSGSITGELFF TGTGCCAGCAGTTCCTTGACTAGCGGGAGTATCACCGGGGAGCTGTTTTTT
NA 15 TRBJ2-5 TRBD1 TRBV12-3/TRBV12-4 CASSRGTVLQETQYF TGTGCCAGCAGTAGAGGGACAGTTCTGCAAGAGACCCAGTACTTC
NA 14 TRBJ2-1 NA TRBV29-1 CSVAPRGPHGEQFF TGCAGCGTTGCCCCCAGGGGTCCCCACGGTGAGCAGTTCTTC
many 13 TRBJ2-7 TRBD2 TRBV28 CASGAGGSYEQYF TGTGCCAGCGGTGCGGGAGGGTCCTACGAGCAGTACTTC
NA 16 TRBJ2-3 TRBD2 TRBV25-1 CASSARTSGRTDTQYF TGTGCCAGCAGTGCGAGGACTAGCGGGAGAACAGATACGCAGTATTTT
many 10 TRBJ2-3 NA TRBV6-1 CAIAEKGFYF TGTGCCATCGCCGAAAAGGGATTCTATTTT